The 24 T cell receptor beta chains given below trace back to one sample, sequenced in a study of a mutant IDH1 vaccine in newly diagnosed glioma. Data came from immunoSEQ multiplex PCR; TCRdb stores just in-frame clones and leaves some out. The sample records tens of thousands of clones, about four fifths being singletons. The sample's time point: baseline, week 1 (first vaccination visit). The treatment: pre-vaccination baseline after standard-of-care therapy. This material consisted of PBMCs, taken from a glioma patient treated with radiotherapy, temozolomide or both. These receptors were taken from a woman aged 50 to 60 with glioma.

The rearrangement joins TRBV9 to TRBJ1-2, with D perhaps matching TRBD1 (5 bases). Germline assignment: CDR1 SGDLS and CDR2 YYNGEE. Trimming shortened V by 2 bases and J by 0 bases, and 11 bases separated the two germline ends. The CDR3 runs 15 residues. CDR3 protein: CASSVDTGANYGYTF. CDR3 nucleotide sequence: TGTGCCAGCAGCGTTGACACGGGGGCTAACTATGGCTACACCTTC.

The chain couples TRBV5-1 to TRBJ1-5; 9 bases are shared with TRBD1. Germline V lookup: CDR1 SGHRS, CDR2 YFSETQ. This CDR3 has 16 residues. The J segment lost 7 bases and the V segment lost 1 base, leaving 9 bases of the junction unmatched. CDR3 in DNA: TGCGCCAGCAGCTTGCAACCGGGACAGGGAGGGCAGCCCCAGCATTTT. This gives the protein CASSLQPGQGGQPQHF. Combining the CDR3 with reference TRBV5-1 and TRBJ1-5 gives the whole variable domain KAGVTQTPRYLIKTRGQQVTLSCSPISGHRSVSWYQQTPGQGLQFLFEYFSETQRNKGNFPGRFSGRQFSNSRSEMNVSTLELGDSALYLCASSLQPGQGGQPQHFGDGTRLSIL.

The V gene is TRBV9, the J gene TRBJ2-1; a possible D gene is TRBD1 (6 bases). CDR3 length equals 14 residues. V lost 0 bases and J 6 bases, leaving 10 bases between the germline ends. CDR1 SGDLS and CDR2 YYNGEE come from the germline V gene. The CDR3: CASSVDGGGNEQFF. The CDR3 DNA follows: TGTGCCAGCAGCGTAGATGGGGGCGGCAATGAGCAGTTCTTC.

The genes are TRBV10-3 and TRBJ1-6; D not resolved. With 4 bases removed from V and 7 bases from J, the gap between germline ends came to 14 bases. This CDR3 comprises 15 residues. Germline V lookup: CDR1 ENHRY, CDR2 SYGVKD. The DNA of the CDR3 is TGTGCCATCAGTGCGACCGACGCCGAAAATTCACCCCTCCACTTT. It translates to CAISATDAENSPLHF.

The chain links TRBV15 to TRBJ1-2, with D unclear. Looked up from germline, CDR1 is LNHNV and CDR2 is YYDKDF (reference sequence). The CDR3 runs 15 residues. V was clipped by 0 bases and J by 0 bases, with 8 bases between them. The CDR3 loop is CATSREGPTNYGYTF. The CDR3 DNA sequence: TGTGCCACCAGCAGAGAAGGTCCGACTAACTATGGCTACACCTTC.

The chain is built from TRBV9 and TRBJ1-1; perhaps TRBD1 as D (5 bases). The CDR3 covers 14 residues. Germline CDR1 and CDR2: SGDLS and YYNGEE. Trimming removed 1 base at V and 1 base at J, with 8 bases between. The CDR3 DNA is TGTGCCAGCAGCGTACAGGGAACGAACACTGAAGCTTTCTTT. This sequence encodes CASSVQGTNTEAFF.

The DNA of the CDR3 is TGTGCCAGCAGCAGGTTGGAAGGGCATTCACCCCTCCACTTT. This codes for CASSRLEGHSPLHF. This chain uses TRBV6-5 with TRBJ1-6; unclear D gene. The length of the CDR3 is 14 residues. V was shortened by 6 bases and J by 8 bases, with 14 bases between the two germline ends. Looked up from germline, CDR1 is MNHEY and CDR2 is SVGAGI.

The chain joins TRBV19 to TRBJ1-5; D is possibly TRBD1 (6 bases). Germline loops: CDR1 LNHDA, CDR2 SQIVND (reference sequence). Between the trimmed V and J ends, which lost 3 bases and 3 bases, there was a span of 12 bases. The CDR3 consists of 15 residues. CDR3 DNA: TGTGCCAGTAGTATCTCTGGACAGCTCAATCAGCCCCAGCATTTT. Its protein product is CASSISGQLNQPQHF.

CDR3 bases: TGTGCCAGCTCACCACCGATAACCTACGAGCAGTACTTC. It translates to CASSPPITYEQYF. The chain uses TRBV18 and TRBJ2-7; no clear D gene. The CDR3 sequence is 13 residues long. V dropped 0 bases and J dropped 2 bases, with 5 bases sitting between them. CDR1 is KGHSH and CDR2 is LQKENI in the germline V gene.

V and J are TRBV7-9 and TRBJ1-3, with D hard to call. The V end lost 1 base, the J end lost 8 bases, and 3 bases lay between the germline ends. The germline CDR1 and CDR2 sequences are SEHNR and FQNEAQ (reference sequence). The CDR3 has 11 residues. The CDR3 protein is CASSLEYTIYF. In DNA, the CDR3 is TGTGCCAGCAGCTTAGAATACACCATATATTTT.

The count of this clone is one. The genes are TRBV4-1 and TRBJ2-2, with unresolved D. This CDR3 has 16 residues. Per the germline V gene, CDR1 is MGHRA and CDR2 is YSYEKL. The ends were cut back, 0 bases at V and 1 base at J, with 9 bases in the middle. The CDR3 sequence is CASSQDVELNTGELFF. CDR3 bases: TGCGCCAGCAGCCAAGACGTCGAGCTGAACACCGGGGAGCTGTTTTTT.

The CDR3: CASREGGRVGETQYF. DNA for the CDR3: TGTGCCAGCAGGGAAGGAGGACGGGTGGGCGAGACCCAGTACTTC. The chain joins TRBV25-1 to TRBJ2-5; possibly TRBD2 for D (5 bases). Trimming cost V 6 bases and J 5 bases, with 19 bases left between them. CDR1 is MGHDK, CDR2 SYGVNS, per germline. The CDR3 extends over 15 amino acids.

V and J are TRBV9 and TRBJ2-5; maybe TRBD1 (6 bases). CDR1 is SGDLS and CDR2 is YYNGEE in the germline V gene. V was clipped by 0 bases and J by 2 bases, with 14 bases between them. The CDR3 consists of 16 residues. CDR3 in amino acids: CASSVASGQGQETQYF. As DNA, the CDR3 is TGTGCCAGCAGCGTAGCTTCCGGCCAGGGGCAAGAGACCCAGTACTTC.

This chain uses TRBV2 with TRBJ1-5; perhaps TRBD1 as D (5 bases). V shed 7 bases and J shed 5 bases, with 15 bases lying between them. This CDR3 is built from 14 residues. The germline V gene has CDR1 SNHLY and CDR2 FYNNEI. The CDR3 loop is CASMSAGKDQPQHF. The CDR3, as DNA: TGTGCCAGCATGTCGGCAGGGAAGGATCAGCCCCAGCATTTT.

Concerning this clone: A junction boundary mismatches the germline segment, possibly from a read error. The chain uses TRBV7-9 and TRBJ2-1, with D perhaps TRBD2 (6 bases). CDR3 length equals 11 residues. Germline CDR1 and CDR2: SEHNR and FQNEAQ (reference sequence). DNA of the CDR3: TGTGCCAGCAGCTCGGACTACCCGAGGATCTTC. Translated: CASSSDYPRIF.

The rearrangement joins TRBV4-2 to TRBJ2-1; 9 bases align to TRBD2. CDR3 length equals 16 residues. The ends lost 0 bases at V and 3 bases at J; junction bases unmatched: 3. Per the germline V gene, CDR1 is LGHNA and CDR2 is YNFKEQ. The CDR3 is CASSQDPSGVYNEQFF. Here the CDR3 DNA reads TGTGCCAGCAGCCAAGACCCTAGCGGGGTCTACAATGAGCAGTTCTTC.

To note about this clone: The junction shows a germline mismatch at one end, possibly a read error. V usage is TRBV13 and J usage is TRBJ2-3; D unclear. The CDR3 consists of 12 residues. Germline CDR1 is PRHDT and CDR2 is FYEKMQ (reference sequence). CDR3 in DNA: TGTGCCAGCAGCCTAGGCACAGATACGCAGTATTTT. Translation gives CASSLGTDTQYF.

For this clone: This sample also contains other DNA sequences that code for the same CDR3. The J gene is TRBJ1-2, the V gene TRBV27; tentative D call: TRBD1 (5 bases). With 3 bases removed from V and 2 bases from J, the gap between germline ends came to 7 bases. The CDR3 runs 13 residues. In germline, CDR1 is MNHEY, CDR2 SMNVEV (reference sequence). DNA of the CDR3: TGTGCCAGCAGTTTGGGGCAAAACTATGGCTACACCTTC. Translating it yields CASSLGQNYGYTF.

The rearrangement links TRBV7-9 to TRBJ1-4, with 7 positions matching TRBD1. The ends lost 5 bases at V and 8 bases at J; junction bases unmatched: 5. Germline V CDR1 and CDR2: SEHNR, FQNEAQ (reference sequence). The CDR3 runs to 13 residues. CDR3 amino acids: CASSPQGNEKLFF. The CDR3 nucleotides are TGTGCCAGCAGCCCACAGGGGAACGAAAAACTGTTTTTT.

The chain recombines TRBV7-6 with TRBJ2-3; D is uncertain. CDR1 SGHVS and CDR2 FNYEAQ come from the germline V gene. This CDR3 is built from 14 residues. V was cut by 2 bases and J by 1 base, with 7 bases left in between. CDR3: CASSLRQGTDTQYF. The CDR3, as DNA: TGTGCCAGCAGCTTACGTCAGGGCACAGATACGCAGTATTTT.

CDR3 amino acids: CASSPRSEQEQFF. The CDR3 nucleotides are TGTGCCAGCTCACCTCGGTCGGAGCAGGAGCAGTTCTTC. V gene TRBV18 combines with J gene TRBJ2-1; D is undetermined. Trimming removed 3 bases at V and 10 bases at J, with 13 bases between. The CDR3 sequence is 13 residues long. The germline CDR1 and CDR2 sequences are KGHSH and LQKENI.

The chain couples TRBV19 to TRBJ1-2, with TRBD1 identical over 7 bases. The CDR3 is made up of 13 amino acids. The V segment lost 6 bases and the J segment 2 bases; nucleotides outside the gene matches: 3. The germline V gene encodes CDR1 LNHDA and CDR2 SQIVND (reference sequence). CDR3 protein: CASSTQGNYGYTF. The DNA of the CDR3 is TGTGCCAGTAGCACACAGGGGAACTATGGCTACACCTTC. The whole variable domain, remainder taken from reference TRBV19 and TRBJ1-2, is DGGITQSPKYLFRKEGQNVTLSCEQNLNHDAMYWYRQDPGQGLRLIYYSQIVNDFQKGDIAEGYSVSREKKESFPLTVTSAQKNPTAFYLCASSTQGNYGYTFGSGTRLTVV.

The V call is TRBV18, the J call TRBJ1-4, with 7 bases fitting TRBD1. The CDR3 covers 13 residues. The V segment lost 3 bases and the J segment 10 bases; nucleotides outside the gene matches: 5. Germline V lookup: CDR1 KGHSH, CDR2 LQKENI. The chain's CDR3 is CASSPLDRSKLFF. CDR3 bases: TGTGCCAGCTCACCCCTGGACAGGTCAAAACTGTTTTTT.

The chain uses TRBV7-9 and TRBJ1-2; 7 positions match TRBD1. The trim removed 6 bases at V and 5 bases at J, leaving 12 bases unmatched. The CDR3 extends over 15 amino acids. Per germline, CDR1 SEHNR and CDR2 FQNEAQ (reference sequence). CDR3 amino acids: CASRALRDRLYGYTF. The CDR3 coding sequence is TGTGCCAGCAGGGCCTTACGGGACAGACTATATGGCTACACCTTC.